This entry lists 20 T cell receptor beta chains sequenced from one sample in a study of blood T cells in healthy people across ages. A second about 7 to 12 cycle PCR used barcoded and J-beta primers. Each CDR3 protein gets one entry after TCRdb re-called the 5' RACE reads with MiXCR. This sample has around 520,000 distinct CDR3 sequences, with about a quarter found just once. These sequences were also reported in another study, on T cells of mothers and their children.

The sequenced material came from blood. The receptors here all came from a boy younger than 10 in good health.

The chain recombines TRBV20-1 with TRBJ2-7; no definite D call. Germline CDR1 and CDR2: DFQATT and SNEGSKA (reference sequence). V was clipped by 6 bases and J by 3 bases, with 12 bases between them. The CDR3 is 12 residues long. The CDR3 region is CSAPYLDYEQYF. The CDR3 DNA is TGCAGTGCCCCTTATCTGGACTACGAGCAGTACTTC.

There are a few counts of this clonotype. The chain uses TRBV27 and TRBJ2-3; 7 bases are shared with TRBD2. From germline, CDR1 is MNHEY and CDR2 SMNVEV (reference sequence). The CDR3 has 13 residues. With 8 bases clipped from V and 1 base from J, the junction kept 3 bases outside the gene matches. The CDR3 DNA reads TGTGCCAGCTCAGGGAGGGGCACAGATACGCAGTATTTT. Its translation: CASSGRGTDTQYF.

The genes are TRBV2 and TRBJ2-4; the match to TRBD2 covers 14 bases. J gave up 0 bases and V 4 bases, and 8 bases lay outside the gene matches. The CDR3 loop spans 19 amino acids. The germline V gene encodes CDR1 SNHLY and CDR2 FYNNEI. The CDR3 bases are TGTGCCAGCAGTGGCCGGGGGACTAGCGGGAGCGCAGCCAAAAACATTCAGTACTTC. Protein sequence: CASSGRGTSGSAAKNIQYF. Using reference TRBV2 and TRBJ2-4 for the parts outside the CDR3, the full variable domain is EPEVTQTPSHQVTQMGQEVILRCVPISNHLYFYWYRQILGQKVEFLVSFYNNEISEKSEIFDDQFSVERPDGSNFTLKIRSTKLEDSAMYFCASSGRGTSGSAAKNIQYFGAGTRLSVL.

The chain recombines TRBV12-3 or TRBV12-4 with TRBJ2-5, with a possible D match to TRBD2 (6 bases). V lost 3 bases to trimming and J lost 2 bases, with 10 bases between them. CDR3 length: 14 residues. The DNA of the CDR3 is TGTGCCAGCAGTTTTGATGGGGGGCAAGAGACCCAGTACTTC. Protein: CASSFDGGQETQYF.

This clonotype has more than one count but fewer than ten. The chain joins TRBV29-1 to TRBJ1-1; D is undetermined. CDR1 is SQVTM and CDR2 is ANQGSEA in the germline V gene. V shed 4 bases and J shed 0 bases, with 9 bases lying between them. This CDR3 contains 13 residues. CDR3 coding DNA: TGCAGCGTTGCGCAGCCAATGAACACTGAAGCTTTCTTT. It yields the protein CSVAQPMNTEAFF.

This clonotype has more than one count but fewer than ten. The DNA for the CDR3 is TGTGCTAGTGGTTTGGTAATACGGAGGAACACTGAAGCTTTCTTT. Its translation: CASGLVIRRNTEAFF. The genes are TRBV12-5 and TRBJ1-1, with D unresolved. The CDR3 runs to 15 residues. Germline V CDR1 and CDR2: LGHNT, FRNRAP. Between the trimmed V and J ends, which lost 0 bases and 1 base, there was a span of 9 bases.

This clonotype was counted a single time. V usage is TRBV2 and J usage is TRBJ1-1; D gene unclear. The germline V gene encodes CDR1 SNHLY and CDR2 FYNNEI. CDR3 length: 12 amino acids. Trimming shortened V by 6 bases and J by 11 bases, and 16 bases separated the two germline ends. The CDR3 sequence is CASRVLVGMAFF. CDR3 nucleotides: TGTGCCAGCAGAGTCCTAGTCGGGATGGCTTTCTTT.

The chain couples TRBV5-1 to TRBJ1-1; D is ambiguous. V was shortened by 4 bases and J by 6 bases, with 22 bases between the two germline ends. The CDR3 is 16 residues long. Germline CDR1 and CDR2: SGHRS and YFSETQ. CDR3 protein: CASSRAKGGEKAEAFF. The CDR3 DNA reads TGCGCCAGCAGCAGGGCCAAGGGAGGAGAAAAGGCTGAAGCTTTCTTT.

The V call is TRBV12-3 or TRBV12-4, the J call TRBJ2-2, with D unresolved. This CDR3 is 14 amino acids long. Deletions cut 6 bases from V and 9 bases from J, with 17 bases between. Here the CDR3 reads CASSNKIGFWELFF. The CDR3 DNA follows: TGTGCCAGCAGCAACAAAATTGGGTTTTGGGAGCTGTTTTTT.

With respect to this clonotype: Compared with germline, one end of the junction differs, possibly owing to a read error. This chain links TRBV9 with TRBJ2-5; D assignment may be TRBD1 or TRBD2 (5 bases each). The end of the DNA is better explained by TRBJ2-7, so the J call may be wrong. The CDR3 is 14 residues long. Germline assignment: CDR1 SGDLS and CDR2 YYNGEE. The CDR3: CAGSVDVGASEQYF. In DNA form, the CDR3 reads TGTGCCGGCAGCGTAGATGTCGGGGCCAGCGAGCAGTACTTC.

The gene calls are TRBV10-1 and TRBJ2-2; no clear D gene. Trimming removed 3 bases from V and 3 bases from J, with 11 bases in between. CDR1 is WNHNN and CDR2 is SYGVQD in the germline V gene (reference sequence). The CDR3 sequence is 15 residues long. The CDR3: CASSDSRVDTGELFF. CDR3 nucleotide sequence: TGCGCCAGCAGTGATAGTAGGGTAGACACCGGGGAGCTGTTTTTT.

The chain is built from TRBV15 and TRBJ2-4, with D perhaps TRBD2 (6 bases). CDR1 and CDR2 from the germline V gene are LNHNV and YYDKDF (reference sequence). The V end lost 1 base, the J end lost 4 bases, and 11 bases lay between the germline ends. The CDR3 is made up of 15 amino acids. The CDR3 region is CATSRGPSVKNIQYF. CDR3 nucleotides: TGTGCCACCAGCAGAGGTCCTAGCGTTAAAAACATTCAGTACTTC.

V gene TRBV5-1 combines with J gene TRBJ1-4; D is possibly TRBD1 (5 bases). This CDR3 has 13 residues. V was clipped by 2 bases and J by 8 bases, with 10 bases between them. CDR1 and CDR2 from the germline V gene are SGHRS and YFSETQ. The CDR3 sequence is CASSFDRPEKLFF. The CDR3 coding sequence is TGCGCCAGCAGCTTTGACAGACCCGAAAAACTGTTTTTT. The full variable domain, in which reference TRBV5-1 and TRBJ1-4 provide the parts outside the CDR3, is KAGVTQTPRYLIKTRGQQVTLSCSPISGHRSVSWYQQTPGQGLQFLFEYFSETQRNKGNFPGRFSGRQFSNSRSEMNVSTLELGDSALYLCASSFDRPEKLFFGSGTQLSVL.

This rearrangement joins TRBV9 to TRBJ1-4, with 8 bases aligning to TRBD1. Germline values: CDR1 SGDLS, CDR2 YYNGEE. The CDR3 sequence is 16 residues long. After removal of 2 bases from V and 3 bases from J, the junction contained 6 bases not matched to a gene. Written as DNA, the CDR3 is TGTGCCAGCAGCGTGCAGGGGGCTATGGCTAATGAAAAACTGTTTTTT. Amino acids: CASSVQGAMANEKLFF.

V gene TRBV27 combines with J gene TRBJ2-5, with 8 bases fitting TRBD1. The DNA end lines up better with TRBJ2-7; the J call may be wrong. The germline V gene has CDR1 MNHEY and CDR2 SMNVEV (reference sequence). This CDR3 spans 17 amino acids. The CDR3 is CASSMSGTGTTSYEQYF. CDR3 nucleotides: TGTGCCAGCAGTATGTCCGGGACAGGAACCACTTCCTACGAGCAGTACTTC.

This clonotype occurred a few times. The chain recombines TRBV6-2 or TRBV6-3 with TRBJ2-1, with TRBD2 identical over 13 bases. In germline, CDR1 is MNHEY, CDR2 SVGEGT. The CDR3 sequence is 15 residues long. V lost 7 bases to trimming and J lost 6 bases; unmatched junction nucleotides: 6. CDR3 in DNA: TGTGCCAGCAAACTAGCGGGAGGGTCGGGCAATGAGCAGTTCTTC. Translated: CASKLAGGSGNEQFF.

The rearrangement links TRBV12-3 or TRBV12-4 to TRBJ1-2; TRBD1 aligns across 7 bases. V lost 8 bases, J lost 7 bases, and 13 bases stayed unmatched. The CDR3 runs 14 residues. The CDR3 DNA is TGTGCCAGCGCAAAGCCTAGGGGGCGCGGTGGCTACACCTTC. This translates into CASAKPRGRGGYTF.

This clonotype was detected a few times. The V gene is TRBV14, the J gene TRBJ2-5; possibly TRBD2 for D (6 bases). Germline V gene sequence: CDR1 SGHDN, CDR2 FVKESK. This CDR3 is built from 19 residues. V was trimmed by 0 bases and J by 5 bases, leaving 25 bases between them. Here the CDR3 DNA reads TGTGCCAGCAGCCAAGATTATTTGGGCGGGGCACCCGAGCAGGAGACCCAGTACTTC. Protein sequence: CASSQDYLGGAPEQETQYF.

This clonotype was detected only a few times. The chain carries TRBV12-3 or TRBV12-4 and TRBJ2-7, with a tentative D call TRBD2 (6 bases). The CDR3 consists of 14 residues. Deletions cut 0 bases from V and 6 bases from J, with 12 bases between. The CDR3 region has the DNA TGTGCCAGCAGTTTAGCGCTAGCGATCGGCGAGCAGTACTTC. Translated: CASSLALAIGEQYF.

The gene calls are TRBV13 and TRBJ2-4; D gene ambiguous. The ends were cut back, 2 bases at V and 12 bases at J, with 14 bases in the middle. The CDR3 has 13 residues. Germline values: CDR1 PRHDT, CDR2 FYEKMQ (reference sequence). The CDR3 sequence: CASSLLGFGDQYF. CDR3 DNA: TGTGCCAGCAGCTTATTAGGGTTTGGCGATCAGTACTTC.